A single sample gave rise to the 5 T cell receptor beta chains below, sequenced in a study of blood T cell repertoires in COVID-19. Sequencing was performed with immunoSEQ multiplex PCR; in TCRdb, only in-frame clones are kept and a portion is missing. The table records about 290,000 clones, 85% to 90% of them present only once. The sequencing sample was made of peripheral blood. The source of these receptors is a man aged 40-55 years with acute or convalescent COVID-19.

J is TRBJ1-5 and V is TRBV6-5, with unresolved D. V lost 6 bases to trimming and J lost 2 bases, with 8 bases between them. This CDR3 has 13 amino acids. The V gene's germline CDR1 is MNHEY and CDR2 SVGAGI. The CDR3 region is CASSIYGNQPQHF. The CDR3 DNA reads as TGTGCCAGCAGCATCTATGGCAATCAGCCCCAGCATTTT.

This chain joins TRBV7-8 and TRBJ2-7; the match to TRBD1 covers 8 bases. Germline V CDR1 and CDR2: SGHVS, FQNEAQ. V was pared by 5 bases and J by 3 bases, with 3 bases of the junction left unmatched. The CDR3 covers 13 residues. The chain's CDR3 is CASSPGTGYEQYF. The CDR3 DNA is TGTGCCAGCAGCCCTGGGACAGGCTACGAGCAGTACTTC.

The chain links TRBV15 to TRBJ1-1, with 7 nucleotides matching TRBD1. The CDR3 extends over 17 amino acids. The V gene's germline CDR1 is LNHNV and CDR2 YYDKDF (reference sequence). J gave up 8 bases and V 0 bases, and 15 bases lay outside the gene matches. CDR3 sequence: CATSREIVGTAPGEAFF. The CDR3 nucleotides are TGTGCCACCAGCAGAGAAATAGTAGGGACAGCCCCGGGAGAAGCTTTCTTT.

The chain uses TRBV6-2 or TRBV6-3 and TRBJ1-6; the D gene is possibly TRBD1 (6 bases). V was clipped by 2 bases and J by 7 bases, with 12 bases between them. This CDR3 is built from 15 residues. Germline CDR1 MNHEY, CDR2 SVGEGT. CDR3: CASSYPRGRNSPLHF. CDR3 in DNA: TGTGCCAGCAGTTACCCGCGGGGGCGGAATTCACCCCTCCACTTT.

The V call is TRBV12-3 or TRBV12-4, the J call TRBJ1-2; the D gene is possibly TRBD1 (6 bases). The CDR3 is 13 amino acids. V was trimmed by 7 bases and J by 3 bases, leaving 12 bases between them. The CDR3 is CASTPRQDYGYTF. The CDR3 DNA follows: TGTGCCAGCACTCCCAGACAGGACTATGGCTACACCTTC.